This note documents a single T cell receptor (beta chain) sequence. No antigen is known for it. Germline trimming cut 5 bases from V and 1 base from J; bases unmatched to any gene: 4. Per germline, CDR1 LNHNV and CDR2 YYDKDF (reference sequence). This CDR3 contains 15 residues. These data are taken from a study of identical twins. Regarding the study as a whole: For out-of-frame alpha sequences shared by twins, low generation probability was in excess. Zero-insertion results could be subject to partial confounding by invariant MAIT and iNKT cells. A lower insertion count was a feature of abundant cord blood beta clonotypes, with no such feature in memory repertoires.

TCRdb reprocessed the 5' RACE reads via MiXCR and lists one record per CDR3 protein. The sample carries 650,000 to 800,000 distinct CDR3 sequences, 8.5% to 9.5% recorded once. These data were also reused for a study on yellow fever vaccine responses in identical twins.

V and J are TRBV15 and TRBJ2-3, with 9 bases that match TRBD2. This TCR was recovered from a woman aged 18-29 years in good health. Source material: PBMCs. CDR3 in DNA: TGTGCCACCAGCCCGACTAGCGGTCGCACAGATACGCAGTATTTT. This encodes CATSPTSGRTDTQYF.